Presented here are 10 T cell receptor beta chains from one specimen sequenced in a study of cytotoxic CD8 clonotypes in ibrutinib-treated CLL. The repertoire was sequenced with immunoSEQ multiplex PCR; TCRdb's copy has only in-frame clones and lacks some. The data contain about 35,000 clones, around 75% of them singletons. This specimen was PBMCs, taken at disease progression, from a patient treated with ibrutinib. The source of these receptors is a human donor with chronic lymphocytic leukemia.

V gene TRBV5-1 combines with J gene TRBJ2-5; 9 nucleotides line up with TRBD2. J lost 5 bases, V lost 3 bases, and 5 bases had no gene match. The CDR3 spans 14 residues. CDR1 is SGHRS and CDR2 is YFSETQ in the germline V gene. CDR3 loop: CASSYSGGLETQYF. The CDR3 region has the DNA TGCGCCAGCAGCTATAGCGGGGGATTGGAGACCCAGTACTTC.

This rearrangement joins TRBV5-1 to TRBJ2-5, with a tentative D call TRBD2 (7 bases). The germline CDR1 and CDR2 sequences are SGHRS and YFSETQ. Trimming took 4 bases from V and 2 from J, leaving 9 bases between them. CDR3 size: 13 residues. CDR3 in DNA: TGCGCCAGCAGCAGGGGGGGGCAAGAGACCCAGTACTTC. Its protein product is CASSRGGQETQYF.

This clone qualifies as medium-sized. CDR3 DNA sequence: TGTGCCAGCAGCCAAGAGCAGCGGGGGCCCCAAGAGACCCAGTACTTC. This translates into CASSQEQRGPQETQYF. This chain connects TRBV14 to TRBJ2-5; 8 positions agree with TRBD2. CDR1 and CDR2 (germline): SGHDN, FVKESK. The CDR3 extends over 16 amino acids. The junction had 4 bases not matched to a gene; V was cut back by 0 bases and J by 1 base.

V is TRBV14 and J is TRBJ1-1; 7 bases fit TRBD1. With 4 bases clipped from V and 2 bases from J, the junction kept 4 bases outside the gene matches. The CDR3 totals 14 residues. Per germline, CDR1 SGHDN and CDR2 FVKESK. This chain's CDR3 is CASSLQGINTEAFF. For the CDR3, the DNA is TGTGCCAGCAGCCTACAGGGGATTAACACTGAAGCTTTCTTT.

This clone was counted between two and nine times. The chain links TRBV2 to TRBJ2-7; D is undetermined. Looked up from germline, CDR1 is SNHLY and CDR2 is FYNNEI. V was pared by 3 bases and J by 7 bases, with 10 bases between. The CDR3 runs 12 residues. CDR3 in amino acids: CASSDPSREQYF. For the CDR3, the DNA is TGTGCCAGCAGTGATCCGTCTAGGGAGCAGTACTTC. Complete variable domain (other parts from reference TRBV2 and TRBJ2-7): EPEVTQTPSHQVTQMGQEVILRCVPISNHLYFYWYRQILGQKVEFLVSFYNNEISEKSEIFDDQFSVERPDGSNFTLKIRSTKLEDSAMYFCASSDPSREQYFGPGTRLTVT.

V usage is TRBV6-5 and J usage is TRBJ2-2, with unresolved D. The V gene lost 6 bases and the J gene lost 1 base, with 9 bases spanning the gap. Looked up from germline, CDR1 is MNHEY and CDR2 is SVGAGI. The CDR3 loop spans 14 amino acids. The CDR3 coding sequence is TGTGCCAGCAGGATAAACCTGAACACCGGGGAGCTGTTTTTT. Amino acid sequence: CASRINLNTGELFF.

The rearrangement joins TRBV10-3 to TRBJ2-3; D not certain. CDR1 and CDR2 (germline): ENHRY, SYGVKD. V was cut by 6 bases and J by 0 bases, with 1 base left in between. The CDR3 spans 11 residues. CDR3 sequence reads: CAISSTDTQYF. CDR3 sequence (DNA): TGTGCCATCAGCAGCACAGATACGCAGTATTTT.

V and J are TRBV6-6 and TRBJ2-1; possibly TRBD2 for D (5 bases). Trimming shortened V by 5 bases and J by 8 bases, and 16 bases separated the two germline ends. The CDR3 is 14 amino acids. Germline CDR1 and CDR2: MNHNY and SVGAGI (reference sequence). The CDR3 bases are TGTGCCAGCAGTCAGTCCTCTAGCTCCCATGAGCAGTTCTTC. Protein sequence: CASSQSSSSHEQFF.

J is TRBJ1-3 and V is TRBV7-9; D is uncertain. Germline CDR1 SEHNR, CDR2 FQNEAQ (reference sequence). V was clipped by 2 bases and J by 2 bases, with 7 bases between them. The CDR3 covers 14 residues. DNA of the CDR3: TGTGCCAGCAGCTTAAGCTCAGCTGGAAACACCATATATTTT. Amino acids: CASSLSSAGNTIYF.

This chain connects TRBV4-1 to TRBJ2-5; D perhaps matches TRBD2 (6 bases). Near its end, the DNA agrees better with TRBJ2-7, so the J call may be wrong. The CDR3 is 14 amino acids. The germline V gene has CDR1 MGHRA and CDR2 YSYEKL. The CDR3 loop reads CASSRGGATSEQYF. The CDR3 DNA reads as TGCGCCAGCAGCCGGGGCGGGGCGACCTCCGAGCAGTACTTC.